These 16 T cell receptor beta chains came from one sample sequenced in a study of T cell responses to AZD1222 COVID-19 vaccine. Sequenced by immunoSEQ multiplex PCR; TCRdb stores in-frame clones only, minus some. Found here are 130,000 to 150,000 clones, 80% to 90% of them singletons; the top ten hold 1.5% to 2%. The sample consisted of peripheral blood, taken on day 0 of AZD1222 vaccination. The receptors here all came from an adult in good health.

This clone occurred a few times. V and J are TRBV6-2 or TRBV6-3 and TRBJ2-7; 7 bases map to TRBD1. With V trimmed by 6 bases and J by 0 bases, 17 bases remained unmatched. This CDR3 is built from 18 residues. The germline V gene encodes CDR1 MNHEY and CDR2 SVGEGT. CDR3 sequence (DNA): TGTGCCAGCAGCCCCCCCTTTATGGGACAGAAAAGCTCCTACGAGCAGTACTTC. Its protein product is CASSPPFMGQKSSYEQYF.

The genes are TRBV19 and TRBJ1-2; the match to TRBD1 covers 8 bases. Losses at the gene ends were 1 base for V and 2 bases for J; bases not matched to a gene: 0. This CDR3 is 14 amino acids long. The germline gives CDR1 LNHDA, CDR2 SQIVND (reference sequence). The CDR3, as DNA: TGTGCCAGTAGTATAGGACAGGGGAACTATGGCTACACCTTC. Its translation: CASSIGQGNYGYTF.

The chain uses TRBV11-3 and TRBJ2-7; possible D gene TRBD1, 5 bases. The CDR3 is 13 residues long. Trimming took 1 base from V and 6 from J, leaving 10 bases between them. Germline assignment: CDR1 SGHNT and CDR2 YENEEA. CDR3 sequence (DNA): TGTGCCAGCAGCTTAGGAGCAGGGCGCGAGCAGTACTTC. As protein: CASSLGAGREQYF.

This clone was seen a few times. The rearrangement uses TRBV7-6 and TRBJ2-7, with a weak D call TRBD1 (6 bases). V lost 4 bases, J lost 3 bases, and 10 bases lay in between. CDR1 SGHVS and CDR2 FNYEAQ come from the germline V gene. The CDR3 covers 13 residues. This CDR3 is CASSSPTGYEQYF. CDR3 sequence (DNA): TGTGCCAGCAGCTCCCCGACAGGCTACGAGCAGTACTTC. The variable domain in full, with the rest retrieved from reference TRBV7-6 and TRBJ2-7, is GAGVSQSPRYKVTKRGQDVALRCDPISGHVSLYWYRQALGQGPEFLTYFNYEAQQDKSGLPNDRFSAERPEGSISTLTIQRTEQRDSAMYRCASSSPTGYEQYFGPGTRLTVT.

This chain links TRBV20-1 with TRBJ2-1, with D maybe TRBD1 (6 bases). V lost 3 bases to trimming and J lost 6 bases, with 21 bases between them. CDR3 length: 16 residues. The germline V gene encodes CDR1 DFQATT and CDR2 SNEGSKA (reference sequence). The CDR3 DNA sequence: TGCAGTGCTAGTGAATTGAGGGGGAGCTGGGGCAATGAGCAGTTCTTC. Its protein product is CSASELRGSWGNEQFF.

The chain links TRBV28 to TRBJ2-7; 7 bases match TRBD1. CDR1 is MDHEN and CDR2 is SYDVKM in the germline V gene. This CDR3 is 13 amino acids long. The V gene end was trimmed by 6 bases and the J gene end by 2 bases; junction bases not matched to a gene: 4. CDR3 in amino acids: CASSWGTAYEQYF. CDR3 sequence (DNA): TGTGCCAGCAGCTGGGGGACAGCCTACGAGCAGTACTTC.

This clone was observed a handful of times. The genes are TRBV2 and TRBJ1-2; D is unresolved. The CDR3 extends over 12 amino acids. CDR1 is SNHLY and CDR2 is FYNNEI in the germline V gene. Trimming removed 7 bases from V and 7 bases from J, with 13 bases in between. CDR3 nucleotides: TGTGCCAGCATGAGACGGAACAGTGGCTACACCTTC. This gives the protein CASMRRNSGYTF.

The chain couples TRBV19 to TRBJ1-1; no clear D gene. The CDR3 sequence is 12 residues long. Germline V gives CDR1 LNHDA, CDR2 SQIVND (reference sequence). V was pared by 5 bases and J by 1 base, with 5 bases between. Here the CDR3 DNA reads TGTGCCAGTAGTTGGCAGAACACTGAAGCTTTCTTT. This translates into CASSWQNTEAFF.

This clone was seen a single time. This chain links TRBV10-3 with TRBJ2-7; D may be TRBD1 (5 bases). CDR3 length equals 14 residues. Trimming took off 3 bases at V and 3 bases at J, with 12 bases between the two ends. Germline-derived CDR1 and CDR2 are ENHRY and SYGVKD. The CDR3 region is CAISDNQGYYEQYF. CDR3 coding DNA: TGTGCCATCAGTGATAACCAGGGATACTACGAGCAGTACTTC.

This clone is a singleton in its sample. The chain is built from TRBV7-6 and TRBJ2-5; 7 bases align to TRBD1. Germline V gene lookup returns CDR1 SGHVS and CDR2 FNYEAQ. The junction had 9 bases not matched to a gene; V was cut back by 4 bases and J by 4 bases. The CDR3 contains 15 residues. CDR3 coding DNA: TGTGCCAGCAGCTCCCTGTGGGCAGGGGGAGAGACCCAGTACTTC. Protein product: CASSSLWAGGETQYF.

CDR3 loop: CASSVWGAGQETQYF. The CDR3 DNA sequence: TGTGCCAGCAGCGTATGGGGGGCAGGCCAAGAGACCCAGTACTTC. The gene calls are TRBV9 and TRBJ2-5, with D possibly called TRBD1 or TRBD2 (6 bases each). Germline V gene lookup returns CDR1 SGDLS and CDR2 YYNGEE. This CDR3 has 15 residues. Trimming shortened V by 1 base and J by 1 base, and 11 bases separated the two germline ends. Filled out from reference TRBV9 and TRBJ2-5, the complete variable domain reads DSGVTQTPKHLITATGQRVTLRCSPRSGDLSVYWYQQSLDQGLQFLIQYYNGEERAKGNILERFSAQQFPDLHSELNLSSLELGDSALYFCASSVWGAGQETQYFGPGTRLLVL.

The V and J genes are TRBV15 and TRBJ2-7; D gene unclear. Trimming shortened V by 1 base and J by 6 bases, and 7 bases separated the two germline ends. Looked up from germline, CDR1 is LNHNV and CDR2 is YYDKDF (reference sequence). The CDR3 totals 12 residues. CDR3 nucleotides: TGTGCCACCAGCAGAGCTAATGCCGAGCAGTACTTC. Translating it yields CATSRANAEQYF.

This chain connects TRBV14 to TRBJ1-1; 8 bases agree with TRBD1. Trimming removed 4 bases from V and 6 bases from J; junction bases left unmatched: 7. The CDR3 length is 14 residues. CDR1 and CDR2 from the germline V gene are SGHDN and FVKESK. The CDR3 loop reads CASSPRTGLAEAFF. CDR3 nucleotide sequence: TGTGCCAGCAGCCCCAGGACAGGGTTGGCTGAAGCTTTCTTT.

The rearrangement joins TRBV11-2 to TRBJ2-1, with D unclear. Looked up from germline, CDR1 is SGHAT and CDR2 is FQNNGV. The CDR3 loop spans 15 amino acids. Trimming stripped 1 base from V and 0 bases from J, with 7 bases between. The CDR3 DNA sequence: TGTGCCAGCAGCTTAGGTCCAATCTCCTACAATGAGCAGTTCTTC. It is translated as CASSLGPISYNEQFF.

J is TRBJ2-1 and V is TRBV24-1, with D perhaps TRBD2 (6 bases). Trimming pared 0 bases from V and 12 bases from J, leaving 14 bases between. The CDR3 contains 14 residues. The V gene's germline CDR1 is KGHDR and CDR2 SFDVKD. The CDR3 loop is CATSDLVRREGQFF. The DNA for the CDR3 is TGTGCCACCAGTGATTTGGTGAGGCGGGAAGGGCAGTTCTTC.

The J gene is TRBJ2-3, the V gene TRBV3-1 (or the pseudogene TRBV3-2); D remains unclear. The germline V and J ends were trimmed by 1 base and 3 bases, with 11 bases remaining between them. Germline-derived CDR1 and CDR2 are LGHDT and YNNKEL (reference sequence). The CDR3 consists of 15 residues. CDR3 residues: CASSQVRRGTDTQYF. CDR3 in DNA: TGTGCCAGCAGCCAAGTCCGAAGAGGTACAGATACGCAGTATTTT.